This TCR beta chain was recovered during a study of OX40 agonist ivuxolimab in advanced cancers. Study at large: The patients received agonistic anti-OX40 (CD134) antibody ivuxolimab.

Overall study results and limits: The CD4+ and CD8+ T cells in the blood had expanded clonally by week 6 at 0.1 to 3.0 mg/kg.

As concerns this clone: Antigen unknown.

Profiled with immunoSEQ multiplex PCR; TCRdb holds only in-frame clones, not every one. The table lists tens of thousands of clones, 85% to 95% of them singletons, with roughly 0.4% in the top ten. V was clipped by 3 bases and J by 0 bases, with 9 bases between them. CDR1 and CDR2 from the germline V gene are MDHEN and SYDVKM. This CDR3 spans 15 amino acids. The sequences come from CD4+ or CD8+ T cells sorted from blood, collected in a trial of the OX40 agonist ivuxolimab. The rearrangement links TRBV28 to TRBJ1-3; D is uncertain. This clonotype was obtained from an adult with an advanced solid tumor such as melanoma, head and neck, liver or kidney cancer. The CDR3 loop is CASSFGRSSGNTIYF. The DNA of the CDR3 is TGTGCCAGCAGTTTTGGCAGGAGCTCTGGAAACACCATATATTTT.